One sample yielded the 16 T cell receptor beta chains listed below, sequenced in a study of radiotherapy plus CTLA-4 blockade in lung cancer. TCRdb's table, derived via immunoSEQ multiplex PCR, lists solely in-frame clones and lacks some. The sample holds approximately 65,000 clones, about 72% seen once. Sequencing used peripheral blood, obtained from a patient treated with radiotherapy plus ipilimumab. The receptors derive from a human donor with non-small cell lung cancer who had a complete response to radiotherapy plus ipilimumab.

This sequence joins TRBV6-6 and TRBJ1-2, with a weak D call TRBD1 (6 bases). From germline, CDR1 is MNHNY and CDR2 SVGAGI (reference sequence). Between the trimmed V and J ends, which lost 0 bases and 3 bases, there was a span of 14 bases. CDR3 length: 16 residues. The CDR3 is CASSYSDPTGYYGYTF. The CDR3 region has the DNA TGTGCCAGCAGTTACTCGGACCCCACAGGGTACTATGGCTACACCTTC.

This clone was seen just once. Here the CDR3 DNA reads TGTGCCAGCAGTTATTACGACAGGGAAACTCAGCCCCAGCATTTT. Its protein is CASSYYDRETQPQHF. The rearrangement links TRBV6-6 to TRBJ1-5; 7 nucleotides match TRBD1. The CDR3 is 15 amino acids. Germline-derived CDR1 and CDR2 are MNHNY and SVGAGI (reference sequence). The V and J ends lost 3 bases and 6 bases, in that order; junction bases with no gene match: 8.

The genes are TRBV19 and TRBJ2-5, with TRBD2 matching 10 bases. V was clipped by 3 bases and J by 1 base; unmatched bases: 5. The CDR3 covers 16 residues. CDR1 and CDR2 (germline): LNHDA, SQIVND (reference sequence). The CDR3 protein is CASSITASGGQETQYF. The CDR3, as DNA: TGTGCCAGTAGTATCACGGCTAGCGGGGGCCAAGAGACCCAGTACTTC.

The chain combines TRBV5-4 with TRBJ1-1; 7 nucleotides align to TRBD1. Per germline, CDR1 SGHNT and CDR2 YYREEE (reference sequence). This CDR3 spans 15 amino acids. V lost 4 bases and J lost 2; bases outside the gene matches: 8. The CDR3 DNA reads TGTGCCAGCAGCCTACCCCAGGGGGGTAACACTGAAGCTTTCTTT. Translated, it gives CASSLPQGGNTEAFF.

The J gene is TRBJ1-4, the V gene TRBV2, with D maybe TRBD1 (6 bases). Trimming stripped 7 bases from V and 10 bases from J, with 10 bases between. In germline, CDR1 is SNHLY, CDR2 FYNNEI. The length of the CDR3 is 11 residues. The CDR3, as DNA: TGTGCCAGCAAGGGGGACTTAAAACTGTTTTTT. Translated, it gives CASKGDLKLFF.

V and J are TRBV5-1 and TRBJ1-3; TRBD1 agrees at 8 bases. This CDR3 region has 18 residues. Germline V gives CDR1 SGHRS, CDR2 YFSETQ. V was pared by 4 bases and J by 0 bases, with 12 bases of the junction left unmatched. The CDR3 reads CASSPGGTGPTSGNTIYF. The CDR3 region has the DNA TGCGCCAGCAGCCCCGGGGGGACAGGTCCCACCTCTGGAAACACCATATATTTT.

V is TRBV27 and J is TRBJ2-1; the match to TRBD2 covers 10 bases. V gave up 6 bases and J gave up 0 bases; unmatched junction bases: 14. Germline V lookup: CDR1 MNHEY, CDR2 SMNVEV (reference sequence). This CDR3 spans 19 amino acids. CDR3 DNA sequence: TGTGCCAGCAGCCCCCCGGGGGTAGCGGGAGGTCGCTCCTACAATGAGCAGTTCTTC. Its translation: CASSPPGVAGGRSYNEQFF.

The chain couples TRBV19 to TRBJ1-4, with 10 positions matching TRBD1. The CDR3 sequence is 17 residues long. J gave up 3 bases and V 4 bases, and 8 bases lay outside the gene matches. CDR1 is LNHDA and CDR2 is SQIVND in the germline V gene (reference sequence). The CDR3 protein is CASSRDGQGEANEKLFF. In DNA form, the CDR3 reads TGTGCCAGTAGTAGAGATGGACAGGGGGAGGCTAATGAAAAACTGTTTTTT.

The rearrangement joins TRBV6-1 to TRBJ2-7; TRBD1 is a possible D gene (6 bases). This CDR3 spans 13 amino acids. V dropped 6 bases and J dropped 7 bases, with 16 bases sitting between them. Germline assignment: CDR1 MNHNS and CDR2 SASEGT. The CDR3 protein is CASSALGASEQYF. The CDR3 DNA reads TGTGCCAGCAGCGCCCTGGGGGCGAGTGAGCAGTACTTC.

The CDR3 loop reads CASKDRYSGANVLTF. CDR3 nucleotides: TGTGCCAGCAAAGACAGATACTCTGGGGCCAACGTCCTGACTTTC. The V call is TRBV27, the J call TRBJ2-6; D may be TRBD1 (5 bases). CDR3 length equals 15 residues. With 7 bases removed from V and 0 bases from J, the gap between germline ends came to 10 bases. In germline, CDR1 is MNHEY, CDR2 SMNVEV (reference sequence).

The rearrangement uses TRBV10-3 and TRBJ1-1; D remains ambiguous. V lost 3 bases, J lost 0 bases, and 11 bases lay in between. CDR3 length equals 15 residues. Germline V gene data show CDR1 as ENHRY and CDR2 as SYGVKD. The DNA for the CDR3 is TGTGCCATCAGTGAAACCAGGAACATGAACACTGAAGCTTTCTTT. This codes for CAISETRNMNTEAFF.

The CDR3, as DNA: TGCAGCGTTGGACCCGGGACAGAGAACACTGAAGCTTTCTTT. It is translated as CSVGPGTENTEAFF. This rearrangement joins TRBV29-1 to TRBJ1-1; 7 nucleotides match TRBD1. Looked up from germline, CDR1 is SQVTM and CDR2 is ANQGSEA. Trimming cost V 4 bases and J 1 base; bases outside gene matches: 6. The CDR3 spans 14 residues.

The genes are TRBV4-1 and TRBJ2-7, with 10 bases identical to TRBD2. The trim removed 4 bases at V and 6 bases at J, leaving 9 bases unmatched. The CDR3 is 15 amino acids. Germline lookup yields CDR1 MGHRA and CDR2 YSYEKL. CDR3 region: CASSRAGGPSSEQYF. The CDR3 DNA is TGCGCCAGCAGCCGAGCGGGGGGGCCATCGAGCGAGCAGTACTTC.

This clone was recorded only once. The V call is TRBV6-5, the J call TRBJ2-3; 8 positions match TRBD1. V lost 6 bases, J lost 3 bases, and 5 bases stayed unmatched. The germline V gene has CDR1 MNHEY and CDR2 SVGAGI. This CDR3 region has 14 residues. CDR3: CASRRGQGTDTQYF. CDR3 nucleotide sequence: TGTGCCAGCAGACGCGGACAGGGAACAGATACGCAGTATTTT.

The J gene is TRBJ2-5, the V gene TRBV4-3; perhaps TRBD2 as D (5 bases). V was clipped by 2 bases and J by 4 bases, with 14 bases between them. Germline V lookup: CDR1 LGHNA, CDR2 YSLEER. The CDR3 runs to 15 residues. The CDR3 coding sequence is TGCGCCAGCAGCCAACACTACGAGGGTCCAGAGACCCAGTACTTC. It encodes CASSQHYEGPETQYF.

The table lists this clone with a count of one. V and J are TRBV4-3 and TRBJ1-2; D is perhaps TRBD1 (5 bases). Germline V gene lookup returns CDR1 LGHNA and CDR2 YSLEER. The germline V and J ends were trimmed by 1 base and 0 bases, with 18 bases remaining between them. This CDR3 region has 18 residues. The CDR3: CASSQGAVGASTNYGYTF. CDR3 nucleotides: TGCGCCAGCAGCCAAGGGGCGGTCGGGGCATCTACTAACTATGGCTACACCTTC.